The text below deals with one T cell receptor beta chain. Assay used: immunoSEQ multiplex PCR; TCRdb lists only in-frame clones, some missing. The sample lists around 24,000 clones, around 91% occurring once. The data derive from a study of blood T cell repertoires in COVID-19. There are 15 residues in the CDR3. Per germline, CDR1 SNHLY and CDR2 FYNNEI. This clonotype originated in a man between 65 and 80 years old with acute or convalescent COVID-19. Specimen: peripheral blood. The chain combines TRBV2 with TRBJ2-1; 7 nucleotides line up with TRBD1. The CDR3 loop is CALTVGTARYNEQFF. Written as DNA, the CDR3 is TGTGCGCTAACGGTGGGGACAGCCCGTTACAATGAGCAGTTCTTC.